One sample yielded the 16 T cell receptor beta chains listed below, sequenced in a study of CD8+CD57+ T cells in acquired aplastic anemia. Investigators profiled TCR beta VDJ and CDR3 from genomic DNA template. TCRdb re-called the reads through MiXCR, storing one row per CDR3 protein. The sample holds hundreds of thousands of distinct CDR3 sequences, approximately 55% seen once. The specimen was sorted CD4+, CD8+, or CD8+CD57+ T cells (not recorded which) from PBMCs. Source of these receptors: a human donor with severe aplastic anemia or a healthy control (not recorded which).

J is TRBJ1-1 and V is TRBV2; D gene ambiguous. The V end lost 4 bases, the J end lost 11 bases, and 11 bases lay between the germline ends. The CDR3 totals 11 residues. Germline loops: CDR1 SNHLY, CDR2 FYNNEI. CDR3: CASSVDLGAFF. CDR3 sequence (DNA): TGTGCCAGCAGTGTGGACCTAGGGGCTTTCTTT.

The chain has TRBV20-1 and TRBJ2-2, with 8 positions matching TRBD2. The germline V gene has CDR1 DFQATT and CDR2 SNEGSKA (reference sequence). This CDR3 has 14 amino acids. With V trimmed by 0 bases and J by 6 bases, 3 bases remained unmatched. The CDR3 region is CSARDTGGAGELFF. CDR3 in DNA: TGCAGTGCTAGAGATACGGGGGGGGCCGGGGAGCTGTTTTTT.

Turning to this clonotype: An end of the junction does not agree with germline; a read error may underlie this. The rearrangement joins TRBV15 to TRBJ1-1; 8 bases agree with TRBD1. The CDR3 totals 14 residues. Germline assignment: CDR1 LNHNV and CDR2 YYDKDF (reference sequence). The CDR3 here is CATSVRQGWTGAFF. The CDR3 nucleotides are TGTGCCACCAGCGTACGACAGGGGTGGACTGGAGCTTTCTTT.

This clonotype was detected ten times or more. The chain links TRBV7-9 to TRBJ1-5; D may be TRBD1 (5 bases). V gave up 5 bases and J gave up 2 bases, with 13 bases separating them. The CDR3 covers 15 residues. The germline CDR1 and CDR2 sequences are SEHNR and FQNEAQ (reference sequence). CDR3 nucleotides: TGTGCCAGCAGCCCAGGGTATGACGGCAATCAGCCCCAGCATTTT. It translates to CASSPGYDGNQPQHF.

This clonotype was recorded only once. This chain connects TRBV7-9 to TRBJ1-1; D ambiguous. The CDR3 contains 13 residues. V was clipped by 6 bases and J by 5 bases, with 13 bases between them. Germline V CDR1 and CDR2: SEHNR, FQNEAQ (reference sequence). The CDR3 protein is CASSAHTGTEAFF. The CDR3, as DNA: TGTGCCAGCAGTGCACATACGGGTACTGAAGCTTTCTTT.

The genes are TRBV7-2 and TRBJ2-7, with TRBD1 matching over 7 bases. There are 14 residues in the CDR3. Per germline, CDR1 SGHTA and CDR2 FQGNSA. Germline trimming cut 4 bases from V and 6 bases from J; bases unmatched to any gene: 9. As DNA, the CDR3 is TGTGCCAGCAGCTCCGGGACAGACTTCTCCGAGCAGTACTTC. Amino acid sequence: CASSSGTDFSEQYF.

J is TRBJ2-5 and V is TRBV12-3 or TRBV12-4; D is possibly TRBD1 (5 bases). Gene TRBJ2-7 matches the end of the DNA better, so the J call may be wrong. The CDR3 spans 13 residues. The CDR3 sequence: CASSLVQGYEQYF. CDR3 DNA: TGTGCCAGCAGTTTGGTCCAGGGATACGAGCAGTACTTC.

Remarks on this clonotype: A much bigger clone sits one base away, suggesting this may be a read error. This chain links TRBV11-1 with TRBJ2-1; possible D gene TRBD1, 5 bases. The CDR3 is 13 residues long. Germline V lookup: CDR1 SGHAT, CDR2 FQDESV (reference sequence). V shed 5 bases and J shed 6 bases, with 11 bases lying between them. The CDR3 loop is CASSPDTCNEQFF. The CDR3 bases are TGTGCCAGCAGCCCGGACACCTGCAATGAGCAGTTCTTC.

The chain has TRBV7-8 and TRBJ1-3, with D possibly being TRBD1 (5 bases). The CDR3 is 14 amino acids. Germline V CDR1 and CDR2: SGHVS, FQNEAQ. V was trimmed by 5 bases and J by 2 bases, leaving 10 bases between them. The CDR3, as DNA: TGTGCCAGCAGCATTGGGACGGCTGGAAACACCATATATTTT. This gives the protein CASSIGTAGNTIYF.

The V call is TRBV19, the J call TRBJ2-1, with D possibly TRBD1 on 6 matching bases. The germline V gene encodes CDR1 LNHDA and CDR2 SQIVND (reference sequence). The CDR3 length is 18 residues. The V end was cut by 4 bases, the J end by 7 bases, with 26 bases between. CDR3 nucleotide sequence: TGTGCCAGTAGTAAGTCGAGACAGGAACACGGGTGGCCGAATGAGCAGTTCTTC. Amino acid sequence: CASSKSRQEHGWPNEQFF.

The chain has TRBV29-1 and TRBJ2-7; tentatively, D is TRBD2 (7 bases). Looked up from germline, CDR1 is SQVTM and CDR2 is ANQGSEA. The CDR3 is 15 residues long. Trimming pared 6 bases from V and 6 bases from J, leaving 24 bases between. The chain's CDR3 is CSVFGGTVGALEQYF. CDR3 sequence (DNA): TGCAGCGTCTTCGGGGGGACGGTGGGGGCTCTCGAGCAGTACTTC.

The rearrangement uses TRBV7-2 and TRBJ2-5; 10 positions match TRBD1. CDR1 and CDR2 (germline): SGHTA, FQGNSA. V shed 5 bases and J 4 bases; nucleotides not matched to a gene: 7. The CDR3 contains 15 residues. DNA for the CDR3: TGTGCCAGCAGCCCCGGACAGGGGGAAGGAGAGACCCAGTACTTC. Protein product: CASSPGQGEGETQYF.

This clonotype was seen repeatedly, ten times or more. The chain links TRBV5-1 to TRBJ2-3; 12 bases fit TRBD2. The ends lost 6 bases at V and 0 bases at J; junction bases unmatched: 11. In germline, CDR1 is SGHRS, CDR2 YFSETQ. The CDR3 extends over 18 amino acids. The chain's CDR3 is CASTKLAGGSSSTDTQYF. The CDR3 DNA reads TGCGCCAGCACCAAACTAGCGGGGGGTTCTTCTAGCACAGATACGCAGTATTTT.

This clonotype was picked up a small number of times. In DNA form, the CDR3 reads TGTGCCAGTAGACAGACCGGGACAGGGGCATCACCCCTCCACTTT. Amino acid sequence: CASRQTGTGASPLHF. The chain joins TRBV19 to TRBJ1-6; 10 nucleotides agree with TRBD1. The V segment lost 6 bases and the J segment 10 bases; nucleotides outside the gene matches: 9. Germline V gives CDR1 LNHDA, CDR2 SQIVND (reference sequence). This CDR3 has 15 residues.

The genes are TRBV7-9 and TRBJ2-7, with a weak D call TRBD2 (6 bases). CDR3 length: 13 residues. The germline V gene has CDR1 SEHNR and CDR2 FQNEAQ (reference sequence). Trimming shortened V by 5 bases and J by 3 bases, and 11 bases separated the two germline ends. In DNA, the CDR3 is TGTGCCAGCAGCGGGGGGACGAGCTACGAGCAGTACTTC. Protein sequence: CASSGGTSYEQYF.

This clonotype was seen ten or more times. The V gene is TRBV5-1, the J gene TRBJ2-1; D is undetermined. Per germline, CDR1 SGHRS and CDR2 YFSETQ. Trimming stripped 0 bases from V and 6 bases from J, with 7 bases between. There are 13 residues in the CDR3. The CDR3 loop reads CASSLVGPNEQFF. CDR3 bases: TGCGCCAGCAGCTTGGTTGGCCCCAATGAGCAGTTCTTC.